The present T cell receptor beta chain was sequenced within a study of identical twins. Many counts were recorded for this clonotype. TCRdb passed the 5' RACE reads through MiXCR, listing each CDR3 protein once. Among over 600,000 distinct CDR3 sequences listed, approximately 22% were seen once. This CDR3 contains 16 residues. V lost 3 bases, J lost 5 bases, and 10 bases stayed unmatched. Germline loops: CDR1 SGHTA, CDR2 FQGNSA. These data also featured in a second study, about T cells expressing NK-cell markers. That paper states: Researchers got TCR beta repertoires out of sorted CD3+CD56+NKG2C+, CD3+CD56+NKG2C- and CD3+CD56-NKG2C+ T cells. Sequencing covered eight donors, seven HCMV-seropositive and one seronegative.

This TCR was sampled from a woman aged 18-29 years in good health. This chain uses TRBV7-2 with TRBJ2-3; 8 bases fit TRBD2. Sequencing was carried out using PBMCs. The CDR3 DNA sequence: TGTGCCAGCAGCTTTCGTGGTAGCGGGGCGGGAGATACGCAGTATTTT. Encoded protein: CASSFRGSGAGDTQYF.